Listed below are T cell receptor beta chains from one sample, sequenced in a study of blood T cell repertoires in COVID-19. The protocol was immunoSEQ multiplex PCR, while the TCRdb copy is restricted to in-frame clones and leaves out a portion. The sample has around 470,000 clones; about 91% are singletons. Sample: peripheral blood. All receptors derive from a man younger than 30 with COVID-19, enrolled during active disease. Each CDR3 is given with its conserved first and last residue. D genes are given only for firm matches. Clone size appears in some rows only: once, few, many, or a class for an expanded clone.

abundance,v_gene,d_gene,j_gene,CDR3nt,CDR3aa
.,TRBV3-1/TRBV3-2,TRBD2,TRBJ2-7,TGTGCCAGCAGCCAAGGCTCTAGCGGACGCTACGAGCAGTACTTC,CASSQGSSGRYEQYF
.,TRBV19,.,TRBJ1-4,TGTGCCAGTAAATCGTCAGGTCTATCGACTAATGAAAAACTGTTTTTT,CASKSSGLSTNEKLFF
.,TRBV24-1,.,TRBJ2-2,TGTGCCACCAGTGATCCCACTAACGGGAGGAACACCGGGGAGCTGTTTTTT,CATSDPTNGRNTGELFF
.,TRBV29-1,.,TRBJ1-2,TGCAGTATCCCTCCCGGGACATCCTATGGCTACACCTTC,CSIPPGTSYGYTF
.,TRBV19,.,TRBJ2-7,TGTGCCAGTAGTACCGGGACTTCCTACGAGCAGTACTTC,CASSTGTSYEQYF
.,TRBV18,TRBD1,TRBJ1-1,TGTGCCAGCTCACCGAGGACAGGGGAAAACACTGAAGCTTTCTTT,CASSPRTGENTEAFF
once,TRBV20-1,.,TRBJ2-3,TGCAGTGCTAGTGGGTCTAGCGGCACAGATACGCAGTATTTT,CSASGSSGTDTQYF
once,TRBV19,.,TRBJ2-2,TGTGCCAGTAGTATAGATTACAGAGCGAACACCGGGGAGCTGTTTTTT,CASSIDYRANTGELFF
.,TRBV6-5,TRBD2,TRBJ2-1,TGTGCCAGCAGCAGCGGGAGCGCCAATGAGCAGTTCTTC,CASSSGSANEQFF
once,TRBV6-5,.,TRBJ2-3,TGTGCCAGCAGCCGAAGGACTAACACAGATACGCAGTATTTT,CASSRRTNTDTQYF
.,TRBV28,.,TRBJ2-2,TGTGCCAGCAGTTTTCCCACACTAGTTGGAGAAGGGGAGCTGTTTTTT,CASSFPTLVGEGELFF
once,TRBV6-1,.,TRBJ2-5,TGTGCCAGCAGTGATTCCGGGGGTTGGGAGACCCAGTACTTC,CASSDSGGWETQYF
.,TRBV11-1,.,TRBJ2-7,TGTGCCAGCAGCCTGGGACACTCTTCCACCTACGAGCAGTACTTC,CASSLGHSSTYEQYF
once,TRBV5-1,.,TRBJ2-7,TGCGCCAGCAGCTTGACCCGGGACATCCCATCCTACGAGCAGTACTTC,CASSLTRDIPSYEQYF
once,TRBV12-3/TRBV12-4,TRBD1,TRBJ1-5,TGTGCCAGCAGTCCAGGGGGTAATCAGCCCCAGCATTTT,CASSPGGNQPQHF
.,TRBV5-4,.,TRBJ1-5,TGTGCCAGCAGCCTAGACGGACAGTCGGGCCAGCCCCAGCATTTT,CASSLDGQSGQPQHF
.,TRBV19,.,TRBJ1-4,TGTGCCAGTATGGCGGCAGGGCGGTGGAGTGAAAAACTGTTTTTT,CASMAAGRWSEKLFF
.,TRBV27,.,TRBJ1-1,TGTGCCAGCAGTTATCACCGCCCAGGAAGGACTGAAGCTTTCTTT,CASSYHRPGRTEAFF
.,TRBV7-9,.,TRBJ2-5,TGTGCCAGCAGCCCGCGACAAACACAAGAGACCCAGTACTTC,CASSPRQTQETQYF
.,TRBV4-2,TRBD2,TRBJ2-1,TGTGCCACCTCCGGGACTAGCGGGAGGTCTTCCTACAATGAGCAGTTCTTC,CATSGTSGRSSYNEQFF
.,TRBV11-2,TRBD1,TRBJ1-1,TGTGCCAGCAGCTTCGACAGGGCGGACACTGAAGCTTTCTTT,CASSFDRADTEAFF
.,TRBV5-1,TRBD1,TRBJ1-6,TGCGCCAGCAGCTTGACAGGGGGCGCAGGAAATTCACCCCTCCACTTT,CASSLTGGAGNSPLHF
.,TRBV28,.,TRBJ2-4,TGTGCCAGCAGTTTACAACAAACCAAAAACATTCAGTACTTC,CASSLQQTKNIQYF
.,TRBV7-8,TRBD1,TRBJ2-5,TGTGCCAGCGGCCGGGACAGAGAAGAGACCCAGTACTTC,CASGRDREETQYF
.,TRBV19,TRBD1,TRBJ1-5,TGTGCCAGTCGGAAGGGACAGGGCGACAATCAGCCCCAGCATTTT,CASRKGQGDNQPQHF
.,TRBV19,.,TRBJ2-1,TGTGCCAGTAGTCCCCGTGCAGTCAGCTCCTACAATGAGCAGTTCTTC,CASSPRAVSSYNEQFF
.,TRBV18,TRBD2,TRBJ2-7,TGTGCCAGCTCACAAGGGACTAGCGGGGTCGAGCAGTACTTC,CASSQGTSGVEQYF
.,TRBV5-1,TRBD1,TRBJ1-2,TGCGCCAGCAGCCCACAGGGGGCCTATGGCTACACCTTC,CASSPQGAYGYTF
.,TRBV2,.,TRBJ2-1,TGTGCCAGCAGTGAGTTGGCGGGGAGCTACAATGAGCAGTTCTTC,CASSELAGSYNEQFF
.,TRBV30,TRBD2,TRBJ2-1,TGTGCCTGGAGGGCCGGGACTAGAGGGTACTCCTACAATGAGCAGTTCTTC,CAWRAGTRGYSYNEQFF
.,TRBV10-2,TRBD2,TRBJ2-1,TGCGCCAGCAGTGACTTCAGACTAGCGGGTACCTACAATGAGCAGTTCTTC,CASSDFRLAGTYNEQFF
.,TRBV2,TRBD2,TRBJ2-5,TGTGCCAGCAGTGAAACTCCGCGGGAGGTCTATGGGACCCAGTACTTC,CASSETPREVYGTQYF
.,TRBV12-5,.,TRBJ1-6,TGTGCTAGTGGTTTGGTACAAGGGGCCTATTCACCCCTCCACTTT,CASGLVQGAYSPLHF
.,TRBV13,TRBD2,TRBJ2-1,TGTGCCAGCAGCTTAGTAATGAGAGGGAGGGCCCCGAATGAGCAGTTCTTC,CASSLVMRGRAPNEQFF
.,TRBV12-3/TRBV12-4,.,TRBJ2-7,TGTGCCAGCAGTGTCGACAGCAGCTACGAGCAGTACTTC,CASSVDSSYEQYF
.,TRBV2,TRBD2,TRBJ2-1,TGTGCCAGCAGTGTAACCAGCGGGGTCTACAATGAGCAGTTCTTC,CASSVTSGVYNEQFF
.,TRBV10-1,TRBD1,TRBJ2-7,TGCGCCAGCAGTGATGGGGGACAGGGGTGGCTGTACTTC,CASSDGGQGWLYF
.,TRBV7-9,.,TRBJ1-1,TGTGCCAGCAGCTTAGGCACAGCTGAAGCTTTCTTT,CASSLGTAEAFF
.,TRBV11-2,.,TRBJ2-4,TGTGCCAGCAGCGACTACACAGGGCCTTTAGCCAAAAACATTCAGTACTTC,CASSDYTGPLAKNIQYF